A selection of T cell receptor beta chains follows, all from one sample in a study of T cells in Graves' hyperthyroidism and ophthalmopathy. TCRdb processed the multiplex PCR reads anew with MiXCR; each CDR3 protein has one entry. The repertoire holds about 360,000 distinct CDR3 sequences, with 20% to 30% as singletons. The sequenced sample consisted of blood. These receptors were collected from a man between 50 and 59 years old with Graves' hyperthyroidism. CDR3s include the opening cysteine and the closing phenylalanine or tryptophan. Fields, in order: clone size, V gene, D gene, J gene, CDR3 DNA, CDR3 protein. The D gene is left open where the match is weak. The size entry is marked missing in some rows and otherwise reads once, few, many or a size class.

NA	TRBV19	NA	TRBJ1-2	TGTGCCAGTAGTAGGAGGGCGGGGCCCACCGGGGCTAACTATGGCTACACCTTC	CASSRRAGPTGANYGYTF
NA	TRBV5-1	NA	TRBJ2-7	TGCGCCAGCAGCTCAGGCCCCGGGACCTCTTACGAGCAGTACTTC	CASSSGPGTSYEQYF
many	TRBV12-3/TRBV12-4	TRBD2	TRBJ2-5	TGTGCCAGCAAACTGGGGGGGGAGACCCAGTACTTC	CASKLGGETQYF
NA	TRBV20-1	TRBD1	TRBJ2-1	TGCAGTGCTAGCTATCGGACAGGGCTTTTTCGTCGCAATGAGCAGTTCTTC	CSASYRTGLFRRNEQFF
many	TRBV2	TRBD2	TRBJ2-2	TGTGCCAGCAGTGAGGTAGCGGGAAACACCGGGGAGCTGTTTTTT	CASSEVAGNTGELFF
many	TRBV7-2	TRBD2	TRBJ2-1	TGTGCCAGCAGCTACAGTAGCGGGAGGGCGCGGAATGAGCAGTTCTTC	CASSYSSGRARNEQFF
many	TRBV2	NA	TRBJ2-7	TGTGCCAGCAGTGTCGGGACACCACACTACGAGCAGTACTTC	CASSVGTPHYEQYF
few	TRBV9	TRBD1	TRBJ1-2	TGTGCCAGCAGCGCTCCAACGGGACAGACTAACTATGGCTACACCTTC	CASSAPTGQTNYGYTF
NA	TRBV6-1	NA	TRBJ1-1	TGTGCCAGCAGTGAACTCGGCACGGCCACTGAAGCTTTCTTT	CASSELGTATEAFF
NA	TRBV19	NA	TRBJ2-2	TGTGCCAGTAGTATTATCGCAGGGAACACCGGGGAGCTGTTTTTT	CASSIIAGNTGELFF
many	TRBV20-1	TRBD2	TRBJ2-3	TGCAGTGCTAGAGATCGGGTAGCGGGGGATACGCAGTATTTT	CSARDRVAGDTQYF
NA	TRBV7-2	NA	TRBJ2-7	TGTGCCAGCAGCTTCTTGGGCGTTCGGGACGAGCAGTACTTC	CASSFLGVRDEQYF
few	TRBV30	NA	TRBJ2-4	TGTGCCTGGAGCAACCCGGACATTCAGTACTTC	CAWSNPDIQYF
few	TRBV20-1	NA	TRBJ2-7	TGCAGTGCTAGAGCTGGGAGCGAGCAGTACTTC	CSARAGSEQYF
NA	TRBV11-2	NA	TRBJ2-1	TGTGCCAGCAGCACGGCCCCCGGCTCCTACAATGAGCAGTTCTTC	CASSTAPGSYNEQFF
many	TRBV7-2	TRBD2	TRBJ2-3	TGTGCCAGCAGCTATTGGGCGGGAGGCACAGATACGCAGTATTTT	CASSYWAGGTDTQYF